A selection of T cell receptor beta chains follows, all from one sample in a study of CD4+ T cells in melanoma. Clones were sequenced by immunoSEQ multiplex PCR, and TCRdb holds only the in-frame ones, with some missing. Altogether around 5,400 clones are present, approximately 60% being singletons, with the ten largest covering 22%. Input material: cells from a culture (not recorded whether cultured in vitro). All receptors derive from a human donor with melanoma. Each CDR3 is given with its conserved first and last residue. D genes are given only for firm matches. Clone size is shown for a subset of rows, as once, few, many or a class of expanded clone.

j_gene: TRBJ2-2
d_gene: TRBD2
abundance: -
v_gene: TRBV14
CDR3aa: CASSQVRKGSGGTGELFF
CDR3nt: TGTGCCAGCAGCCAAGTCAGGAAGGGGAGCGGGGGCACCGGGGAGCTGTTTTTT

j_gene: TRBJ1-1
d_gene: -
abundance: -
v_gene: TRBV27
CDR3aa: CASSSLGTGNTEAFF
CDR3nt: TGTGCCAGCAGTTCTTTGGGGACGGGGAACACTGAAGCTTTCTTT

j_gene: TRBJ2-1
d_gene: -
abundance: -
v_gene: TRBV12-3/TRBV12-4
CDR3aa: CASSSTGNEQFF
CDR3nt: TGTGCCAGCAGCTCAACAGGGAATGAGCAGTTCTTC

j_gene: TRBJ1-1
d_gene: -
abundance: few
v_gene: TRBV11-2
CDR3aa: CASSLEIGSITEAFF
CDR3nt: TGTGCCAGCAGCTTAGAGATAGGGAGTATCACTGAAGCTTTCTTT

j_gene: TRBJ1-3
d_gene: -
abundance: -
v_gene: TRBV27
CDR3aa: CASSLSADSGNTIYF
CDR3nt: TGTGCCAGCAGTTTATCGGCGGACTCTGGAAACACCATATATTTT

j_gene: TRBJ2-1
d_gene: TRBD2
abundance: -
v_gene: TRBV7-9
CDR3aa: CASSPTGRYYNEQFF
CDR3nt: TGTGCCAGCAGCCCGACCGGGAGGTACTACAATGAGCAGTTCTTC

j_gene: TRBJ2-5
d_gene: -
abundance: medium-sized
v_gene: TRBV7-9
CDR3aa: CASSGRLGDQETQYF
CDR3nt: TGTGCCAGCAGCGGTCGACTCGGGGACCAAGAGACCCAGTACTTC

j_gene: TRBJ2-7
d_gene: TRBD2
abundance: -
v_gene: TRBV7-9
CDR3aa: CASSLWPSGVGGYEQYF
CDR3nt: TGTGCCAGCAGCTTATGGCCCAGTGGCGTGGGGGGGTACGAGCAGTACTTC

j_gene: TRBJ2-7
d_gene: TRBD1
abundance: -
v_gene: TRBV7-9
CDR3aa: CASSFGTGHYEQYF
CDR3nt: TGTGCCAGCAGCTTCGGGACAGGGCACTACGAGCAGTACTTC

j_gene: TRBJ2-1
d_gene: -
abundance: -
v_gene: TRBV7-2
CDR3aa: CASSSLSVGAYNEQFF
CDR3nt: TGTGCCAGCAGCTCCCTTTCCGTGGGGGCTTACAATGAGCAGTTCTTC

j_gene: TRBJ1-1
d_gene: -
abundance: large
v_gene: TRBV7-6
CDR3aa: CASSLRGNTEAFF
CDR3nt: TGTGCCAGCAGCTTAAGGGGGAACACTGAAGCTTTCTTT

j_gene: TRBJ2-3
d_gene: TRBD2
abundance: -
v_gene: TRBV19
CDR3aa: CASSLGLAGTDTQYF
CDR3nt: TGTGCCAGTAGTCTAGGACTAGCGGGCACAGATACGCAGTATTTT

j_gene: TRBJ2-4
d_gene: -
abundance: once
v_gene: TRBV6-5
CDR3aa: CASTGTRGSIQYF
CDR3nt: TGTGCCAGCACTGGGACCCGGGGGTCCATTCAGTACTTC

j_gene: TRBJ1-2
d_gene: -
abundance: medium-sized
v_gene: TRBV13
CDR3aa: CASSPRGPNYGYTF
CDR3nt: TGTGCCAGCAGCCCAAGAGGCCCGAACTATGGCTACACCTTC

j_gene: TRBJ1-1
d_gene: -
abundance: -
v_gene: TRBV7-9
CDR3aa: CASSLQNTEAFF
CDR3nt: TGTGCCAGCAGCTTACAGAACACTGAAGCTTTCTTT

j_gene: TRBJ2-7
d_gene: -
abundance: -
v_gene: TRBV21-1
CDR3aa: CASRGGQGYREQYF
CDR3nt: TGTGCCAGCAGGGGGGGACAGGGGTATCGGGAGCAGTACTTC

j_gene: TRBJ2-7
d_gene: -
abundance: -
v_gene: TRBV7-8
CDR3aa: CASCPSGRPLSEQYF
CDR3nt: TGTGCCAGCTGCCCGTCGGGACGTCCTTTGTCCGAGCAGTACTTC

j_gene: TRBJ2-5
d_gene: -
abundance: -
v_gene: TRBV3-1/TRBV3-2
CDR3aa: CASSQDGVTAQETQYF
CDR3nt: TGTGCCAGCAGCCAAGACGGAGTAACAGCCCAAGAGACCCAGTACTTC

j_gene: TRBJ1-1
d_gene: -
abundance: few
v_gene: TRBV29-1
CDR3aa: CSVELAALNTEAFF
CDR3nt: TGCAGCGTTGAACTGGCCGCCTTGAACACTGAAGCTTTCTTT

j_gene: TRBJ2-5
d_gene: -
abundance: few
v_gene: TRBV6-5
CDR3aa: CASSLTGARGETQYF
CDR3nt: TGTGCCAGCAGTCTTACAGGCGCCCGGGGGGAGACCCAGTACTTC

j_gene: TRBJ2-2
d_gene: -
abundance: -
v_gene: TRBV19
CDR3aa: CASSTLMDSTNTGELFF
CDR3nt: TGTGCCAGTAGTACTCTAATGGACAGCACGAACACCGGGGAGCTGTTTTTT

j_gene: TRBJ2-5
d_gene: -
abundance: -
v_gene: TRBV14
CDR3aa: CASSQDRLETQYF
CDR3nt: TGTGCCAGCAGCCAAGATCGCTTGGAGACCCAGTACTTC

j_gene: TRBJ1-1
d_gene: -
abundance: medium-sized
v_gene: TRBV27
CDR3aa: CASSLSWNTEAFF
CDR3nt: TGTGCCAGCAGTTTATCGTGGAACACTGAAGCTTTCTTT

j_gene: TRBJ1-2
d_gene: TRBD1
abundance: -
v_gene: TRBV5-5
CDR3aa: CASSTGGADGYTF
CDR3nt: TGTGCCAGCAGCACAGGGGGCGCGGATGGCTACACCTTC

j_gene: TRBJ1-1
d_gene: -
abundance: -
v_gene: TRBV27
CDR3aa: CASRSLGAGVSNTEAFF
CDR3nt: TGTGCCAGCAGAAGTTTAGGGGCAGGGGTGTCGAACACTGAAGCTTTCTTT

j_gene: TRBJ2-7
d_gene: -
abundance: -
v_gene: TRBV27
CDR3aa: CASSPGRKYPSYEQYF
CDR3nt: TGTGCCAGCAGTCCAGGACGGAAATATCCGTCCTACGAGCAGTACTTC

j_gene: TRBJ1-2
d_gene: -
abundance: -
v_gene: TRBV10-3
CDR3aa: CATMEAGGWGYTF
CDR3nt: TGTGCCACTATGGAGGCGGGGGGCTGGGGCTACACCTTC

j_gene: TRBJ2-2
d_gene: -
abundance: large
v_gene: TRBV2
CDR3aa: CASSSFSGELFF
CDR3nt: TGTGCCAGCAGTTCTTTTTCCGGGGAGCTGTTTTTT

j_gene: TRBJ1-2
d_gene: -
abundance: few
v_gene: TRBV28
CDR3aa: CASSPHAGVLTGYTF
CDR3nt: TGTGCCAGCAGCCCCCACGCCGGGGTTCTTACTGGCTACACCTTC

j_gene: TRBJ1-2
d_gene: TRBD1
abundance: -
v_gene: TRBV4-1
CDR3aa: CASSQTDRAFYGYTF
CDR3nt: TGCGCCAGCAGCCAGACCGACAGGGCGTTCTATGGCTACACCTTC

j_gene: TRBJ1-1
d_gene: -
abundance: medium-sized
v_gene: TRBV12-3/TRBV12-4
CDR3aa: CASGLGGPEAFF
CDR3nt: TGTGCCAGCGGCCTTGGGGGCCCAGAAGCTTTCTTT

j_gene: TRBJ2-2
d_gene: -
abundance: -
v_gene: TRBV12-3/TRBV12-4
CDR3aa: CATQSGAGELFF
CDR3nt: TGTGCCACCCAGTCAGGGGCCGGGGAGCTGTTTTTT

j_gene: TRBJ1-6
d_gene: TRBD1
abundance: -
v_gene: TRBV9
CDR3aa: CASSSAGGSNSPLHF
CDR3nt: TGTGCCAGCAGCTCCGCAGGGGGTTCAAATTCACCCCTCCACTTT

j_gene: TRBJ1-2
d_gene: TRBD1
abundance: -
v_gene: TRBV19
CDR3aa: CASSSDRGLGGYTF
CDR3nt: TGTGCCAGTAGTTCGGACAGGGGGTTAGGAGGCTACACCTTC

j_gene: TRBJ2-5
d_gene: TRBD2
abundance: -
v_gene: TRBV5-6
CDR3aa: CASSLSPLAGGLRETQYF
CDR3nt: TGTGCCAGCAGCTTGAGCCCACTAGCGGGGGGGCTGAGGGAGACCCAGTACTTC

j_gene: TRBJ1-1
d_gene: -
abundance: -
v_gene: TRBV24-1
CDR3aa: CATSDEDGGEAFF
CDR3nt: TGTGCCACCAGTGATGAGGACGGTGGTGAAGCTTTCTTT

j_gene: TRBJ2-3
d_gene: TRBD1
abundance: -
v_gene: TRBV6-5
CDR3aa: CASSRDRGGTDTQYF
CDR3nt: TGTGCCAGCAGTAGAGACAGGGGGGGCACAGATACGCAGTATTTT

j_gene: TRBJ1-1
d_gene: -
abundance: -
v_gene: TRBV2
CDR3aa: CASSERSEAFF
CDR3nt: TGTGCCAGCAGTGAGAGGTCTGAAGCTTTCTTT

j_gene: TRBJ1-5
d_gene: TRBD1
abundance: -
v_gene: TRBV4-1
CDR3aa: CASSQESGGGQPQHF
CDR3nt: TGCGCCAGCAGCCAAGAGTCAGGGGGTGGTCAGCCCCAGCATTTT

j_gene: TRBJ2-2
d_gene: TRBD1
abundance: few
v_gene: TRBV10-3
CDR3aa: CAIRRQGATGELFF
CDR3nt: TGTGCCATCCGCCGACAGGGGGCCACCGGGGAGCTGTTTTTT

j_gene: TRBJ1-2
d_gene: TRBD1
abundance: -
v_gene: TRBV5-1
CDR3aa: CASSVGQGYNYGYTF
CDR3nt: TGCGCCAGCAGCGTAGGACAGGGGTACAACTATGGCTACACCTTC

j_gene: TRBJ2-3
d_gene: -
abundance: -
v_gene: TRBV4-1
CDR3aa: CASSHQDGRSTDTQYF
CDR3nt: TGCGCCAGCAGCCACCAGGACGGACGTAGCACAGATACGCAGTATTTT

j_gene: TRBJ1-1
d_gene: -
abundance: -
v_gene: TRBV10-3
CDR3aa: CAISVGATAYTEAFF
CDR3nt: TGTGCCATCAGTGTTGGGGCGACAGCATACACTGAAGCTTTCTTT

j_gene: TRBJ1-3
d_gene: -
abundance: -
v_gene: TRBV6-5
CDR3aa: CASSYQEGGNTIYF
CDR3nt: TGTGCCAGCAGTTACCAAGAAGGGGGAAACACCATATATTTT

j_gene: TRBJ1-5
d_gene: -
abundance: -
v_gene: TRBV4-2
CDR3aa: CASSQDHGRELGQPQHF
CDR3nt: TGTGCCAGCAGCCAAGATCATGGGCGGGAACTAGGGCAGCCCCAGCATTTT

j_gene: TRBJ2-3
d_gene: TRBD2
abundance: medium-sized
v_gene: TRBV5-6
CDR3aa: CASSKWSLAADTQYF
CDR3nt: TGTGCCAGCAGCAAGTGGTCACTAGCGGCAGATACGCAGTATTTT

j_gene: TRBJ2-3
d_gene: -
abundance: -
v_gene: TRBV25-1
CDR3aa: CASSDLRTQYF
CDR3nt: TGTGCCAGCAGTGACCTTCGGACGCAGTATTTT

j_gene: TRBJ1-5
d_gene: -
abundance: -
v_gene: TRBV15
CDR3aa: CATSPSPNQPQHF
CDR3nt: TGTGCCACCAGCCCGAGCCCTAATCAGCCCCAGCATTTT

j_gene: TRBJ2-5
d_gene: TRBD1
abundance: medium-sized
v_gene: TRBV7-9
CDR3aa: CASSLARGPQETQYF
CDR3nt: TGTGCCAGCAGCTTAGCCAGGGGGCCCCAAGAGACCCAGTACTTC